The source of this T cell receptor (beta chain) is a study of CD8+CD57+ T cells in acquired aplastic anemia. The CDR3 is made up of 15 amino acids. Genomic DNA constituted the template upon which TCR beta VDJ and CDR3 profiling was performed. A single record per CDR3 protein comes from TCRdb applying MiXCR to the reads. The sample carries 150,000 to 200,000 distinct CDR3 sequences, around 45% recorded once. Notes on this clonotype: A much bigger clone sits one base away, suggesting this may be a read error.

The sequenced sample consisted of sorted CD4+, CD8+, or CD8+CD57+ T cells (not recorded which) from PBMCs. This chain joins TRBV12-3 or TRBV12-4 and TRBJ1-4; D is uncertain. This receptor was identified in a human donor in good health. The CDR3 sequence: CASSSHRYSAEKQFF. CDR3 DNA: TGTGCCAGCAGTTCCCATAGGTACTCCGCAGAAAAACAGTTTTTT.